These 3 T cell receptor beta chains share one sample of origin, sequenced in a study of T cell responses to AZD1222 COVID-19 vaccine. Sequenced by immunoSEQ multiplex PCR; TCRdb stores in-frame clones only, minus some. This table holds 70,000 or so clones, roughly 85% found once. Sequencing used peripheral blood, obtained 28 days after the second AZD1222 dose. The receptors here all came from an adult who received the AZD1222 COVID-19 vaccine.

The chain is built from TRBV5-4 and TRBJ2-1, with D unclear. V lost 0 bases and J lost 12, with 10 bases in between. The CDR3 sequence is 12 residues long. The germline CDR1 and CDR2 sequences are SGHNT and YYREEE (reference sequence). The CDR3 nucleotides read TGTGCCAGCAGCTTGGGAAGCTTGGGGCAGTTCTTC. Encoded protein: CASSLGSLGQFF.

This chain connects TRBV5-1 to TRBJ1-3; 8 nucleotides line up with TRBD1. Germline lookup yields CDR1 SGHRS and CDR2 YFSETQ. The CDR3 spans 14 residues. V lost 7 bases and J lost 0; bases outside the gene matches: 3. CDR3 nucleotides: TGCGCCAGCCAAACAGGGGGCTCTGGAAACACCATATATTTT. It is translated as CASQTGGSGNTIYF.

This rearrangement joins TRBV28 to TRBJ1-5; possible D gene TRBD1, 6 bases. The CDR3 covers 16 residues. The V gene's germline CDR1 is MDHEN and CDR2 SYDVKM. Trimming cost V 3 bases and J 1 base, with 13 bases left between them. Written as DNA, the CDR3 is TGTGCCAGCAGTTTGAAGAGGGGGGCGAGCAATCAGCCCCAGCATTTT. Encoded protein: CASSLKRGASNQPQHF.